These 15 T cell receptor beta chains were sequenced from one sample in a study of graft-versus-host responses after intestinal transplantation. Only in-frame clones appear in the TCRdb table, and some are missing; sequencing was by immunoSEQ multiplex PCR. The data show 35,000 to 45,000 clones, around nine tenths seen once. The input for sequencing was PBMCs, taken 524 days after transplant. Receptors originate from a human patient who received an intestinal transplant, so some T cells may come from the graft donor.

This sequence joins TRBV28 and TRBJ2-7; 7 bases map to TRBD2. The V gene's germline CDR1 is MDHEN and CDR2 SYDVKM. The CDR3 has 15 residues. After removal of 3 bases from V and 4 bases from J, the junction contained 9 bases not matched to a gene. CDR3 residues: CASSFLAVVGYEQYF. Written as DNA, the CDR3 is TGTGCCAGCAGTTTTCTAGCGGTGGTCGGGTACGAGCAGTACTTC. The full variable domain, its missing parts supplied by reference TRBV28 and TRBJ2-7, is DVKVTQSSRYLVKRTGEKVFLECVQDMDHENMFWYRQDPGLGLRLIYFSYDVKMKEKGDIPEGYSVSREKKERFSLILESASTNQTSMYLCASSFLAVVGYEQYFGPGTRLTVT.

CDR3 DNA: TGTGCCAGCAGTGTAAGCGGCCTCACAGATACGCAGTATTTT. Protein sequence: CASSVSGLTDTQYF. The chain employs TRBV6-1 and TRBJ2-3, with D possibly TRBD2 on 5 matching bases. V dropped 4 bases and J dropped 2 bases, with 10 bases sitting between them. The CDR3 has 14 residues. The germline gives CDR1 MNHNS, CDR2 SASEGT.

This rearrangement joins TRBV28 to TRBJ1-2; D call uncertain. Germline V CDR1 and CDR2: MDHEN, SYDVKM. This CDR3 is built from 15 residues. V lost 5 bases and J lost 5, with 18 bases in between. The CDR3 bases are TGTGCCAGCAGTCGTGCTTCGGACCTCTCTTATGGCTACACCTTC. Protein sequence: CASSRASDLSYGYTF.

This clone was seen only once. The V call is TRBV5-8, the J call TRBJ2-7; TRBD1 matches at 8 bases. Germline V gives CDR1 SGHTS, CDR2 YDEGEE. This CDR3 spans 14 amino acids. V lost 6 bases and J lost 3; bases outside the gene matches: 8. The CDR3: CASNKGQGVYEQYF. CDR3 bases: TGTGCCAGCAACAAAGGACAGGGCGTCTACGAGCAGTACTTC.

The J gene is TRBJ2-5, the V gene TRBV11-3; D could derive from TRBD1 or TRBD2 (5 bases each). The J call is uncertain, as TRBJ2-7 better fits the DNA end. This CDR3 comprises 15 residues. Germline V CDR1 and CDR2: SGHNT, YENEEA. CDR3 in DNA: TGTGCCAGCAGCTTAGAGGGTTGGGGGTCCTACGAGCAGTACTTC. Translating it yields CASSLEGWGSYEQYF.

This rearrangement joins TRBV4-2 to TRBJ2-7; 7 positions match TRBD2. Germline CDR1 is LGHNA and CDR2 is YNFKEQ. V shed 1 base and J 5 bases; nucleotides not matched to a gene: 2. The CDR3 length is 13 residues. The CDR3 DNA is TGTGCCAGCAGCCAAGGACTAGCTGACGAGCAGTACTTC. This encodes CASSQGLADEQYF.

The chain recombines TRBV6-6 with TRBJ1-5; D is unclear. V lost 6 bases to trimming and J lost 0 bases, with 15 bases between them. Germline V gives CDR1 MNHNY, CDR2 SVGAGI (reference sequence). The CDR3 loop spans 16 amino acids. CDR3 in amino acids: CASSPTGGYSNQPQHF. The CDR3 DNA reads TGTGCCAGCAGCCCCACCGGAGGTTATAGCAATCAGCCCCAGCATTTT.

CDR3 sequence: CASSQDQGQGSYEQYF. Here the CDR3 DNA reads TGTGCCAGCAGCCAAGATCAGGGACAGGGTTCCTACGAGCAGTACTTC. V is TRBV5-4 and J is TRBJ2-7; TRBD1 agrees at 9 bases. CDR1 is SGHNT and CDR2 is YYREEE in the germline V gene (reference sequence). The CDR3 runs 16 residues. The V gene end was trimmed by 4 bases and the J gene end by 1 base; junction bases not matched to a gene: 9.

The chain recombines TRBV4-3 with TRBJ2-5, with D possibly being TRBD2 (6 bases). The CDR3 is 15 amino acids. Per the germline V gene, CDR1 is LGHNA and CDR2 is YSLEER. The germline V and J ends were trimmed by 1 base and 9 bases, with 18 bases remaining between them. CDR3 sequence reads: CASSQATRGGEPQYF. As DNA, the CDR3 is TGCGCCAGCAGCCAAGCTACCCGAGGAGGGGAGCCCCAGTACTTC.

This chain connects TRBV11-3 to TRBJ1-1; unclear D gene. Germline V gives CDR1 SGHNT, CDR2 YENEEA. V gave up 3 bases and J gave up 2 bases, with 7 bases separating them. The CDR3 loop spans 13 amino acids. This CDR3 reads CASSFALNTEAFF. Written as DNA, the CDR3 is TGTGCCAGCAGCTTCGCCCTCAACACTGAAGCTTTCTTT.

The CDR3 region is CASSLKLAGGNEQYF. The CDR3 DNA reads as TGTGCCAGCAGCTTAAAGCTAGCGGGAGGGAACGAGCAGTACTTC. The V and J genes are TRBV7-2 and TRBJ2-5; TRBD2 matches at 12 bases. The J call is in doubt because the DNA end fits TRBJ2-7 better. The CDR3 contains 15 residues. In germline, CDR1 is SGHTA, CDR2 FQGNSA.

This chain uses TRBV4-3 with TRBJ2-7, with D hard to call. CDR3 length: 15 amino acids. V was trimmed by 0 bases and J by 4 bases, leaving 13 bases between them. Germline V gives CDR1 LGHNA, CDR2 YSLEER. The CDR3 nucleotides are TGCGCCAGCAGCCAAGATAGGCTGGACGGTTACGAGCAGTACTTC. It encodes CASSQDRLDGYEQYF.

The V and J genes are TRBV11-2 and TRBJ2-4, with TRBD2 matching 8 bases. Germline CDR1 SGHAT, CDR2 FQNNGV. J was trimmed by 2 bases and V by 2 bases; bases with no gene match: 8. CDR3 length: 17 residues. The CDR3 DNA reads as TGTGCCAGCAGCTTAATCGAGCGGGAGAGGACCAAAAACATTCAGTACTTC. It specifies CASSLIERERTKNIQYF.

V gene TRBV11-3 combines with J gene TRBJ2-7; 11 nucleotides align to TRBD2. Germline trimming cut 6 bases from V and 2 bases from J; bases unmatched to any gene: 6. Germline CDR1 reads SGHNT; CDR2 reads YENEEA. The CDR3 totals 15 residues. The chain's CDR3 is CASSTPGLAAYEQYF. In DNA form, the CDR3 reads TGTGCCAGCAGTACGCCGGGACTAGCGGCCTACGAGCAGTACTTC.

J is TRBJ1-2 and V is TRBV9; D call uncertain. The CDR3 is made up of 12 amino acids. V was trimmed by 0 bases and J by 10 bases, leaving 10 bases between them. Looked up from germline, CDR1 is SGDLS and CDR2 is YYNGEE. The CDR3 DNA follows: TGTGCCAGCAGCGTAGTTGGAAGGGTCTACACCTTC. Translated, it gives CASSVVGRVYTF.